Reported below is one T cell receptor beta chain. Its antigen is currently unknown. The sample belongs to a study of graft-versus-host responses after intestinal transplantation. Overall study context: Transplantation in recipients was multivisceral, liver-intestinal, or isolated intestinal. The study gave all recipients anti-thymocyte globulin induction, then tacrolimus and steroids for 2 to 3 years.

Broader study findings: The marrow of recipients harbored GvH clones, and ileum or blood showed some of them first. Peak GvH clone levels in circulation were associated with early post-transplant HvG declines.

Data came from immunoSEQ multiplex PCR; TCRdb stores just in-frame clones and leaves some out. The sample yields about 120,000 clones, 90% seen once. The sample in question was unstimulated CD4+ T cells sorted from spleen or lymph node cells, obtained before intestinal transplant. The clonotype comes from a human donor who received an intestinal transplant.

CDR3 sequence (DNA): TGTGCCAGCTCACCCGGACAGGGGGCGAACACCATATATTTT. Translated: CASSPGQGANTIYF. J is TRBJ1-3 and V is TRBV18; 11 bases align to TRBD1. The CDR3 runs 14 residues. Trimming took 3 bases from V and 7 from J; bases not matched to a gene: 2. Germline V gives CDR1 KGHSH, CDR2 LQKENI.